The source of this TCR beta chain is a study of cytomegalovirus exposure and HLA in healthy donors. Whole-study results and caveats: TCR beta chain V- and J-gene trimming was linked, in a later analysis, to a missense variant in DCLRE1C.

The CDR3 length is 17 residues. Unmatched junction bases numbered 22, after V lost 7 bases and J lost 7 bases. The germline gives CDR1 MDHEN, CDR2 SYDVKM. Details on this clone: The target antigen is unknown.

The primer mix had 60 Vbeta and 13 Jbeta primers. Repertoires were generated with immunoSEQ multiplex PCR, while TCRdb's copy carries only in-frame clones and drops some. This table has around 160,000 clones, around 84% appearing once. Sample: PBMCs. The source of this sequence is a male donor in good health and CMV-seropositive. This chain connects TRBV28 to TRBJ2-7; 7 bases agree with TRBD2. CDR3 nucleotide sequence: TGTGCCAGCACCCTTCGGGGCGGCGGGAGTACGCGACGGGAGCAGTACTTC. It yields the protein CASTLRGGGSTRREQYF.